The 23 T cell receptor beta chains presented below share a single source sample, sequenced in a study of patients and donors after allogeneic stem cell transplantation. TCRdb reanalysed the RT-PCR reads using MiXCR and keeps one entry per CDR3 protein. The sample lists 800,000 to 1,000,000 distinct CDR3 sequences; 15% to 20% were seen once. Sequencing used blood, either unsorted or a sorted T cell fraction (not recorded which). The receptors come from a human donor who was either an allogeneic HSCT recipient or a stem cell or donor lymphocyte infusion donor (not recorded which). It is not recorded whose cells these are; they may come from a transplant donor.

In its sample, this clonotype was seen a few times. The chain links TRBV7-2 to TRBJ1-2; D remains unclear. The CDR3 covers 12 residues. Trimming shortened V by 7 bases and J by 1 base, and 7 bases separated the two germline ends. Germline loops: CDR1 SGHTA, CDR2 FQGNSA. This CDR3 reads CASTTNNYGYTF. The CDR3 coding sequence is TGTGCCAGCACCACGAATAACTATGGCTACACCTTC.

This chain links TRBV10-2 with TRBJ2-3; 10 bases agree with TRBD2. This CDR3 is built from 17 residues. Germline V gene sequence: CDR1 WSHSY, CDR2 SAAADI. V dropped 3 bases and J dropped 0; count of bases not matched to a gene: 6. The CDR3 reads CASSDSGGLLSTDTQYF. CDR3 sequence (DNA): TGCGCCAGCAGTGATAGCGGGGGGCTTCTTAGCACAGATACGCAGTATTTT.

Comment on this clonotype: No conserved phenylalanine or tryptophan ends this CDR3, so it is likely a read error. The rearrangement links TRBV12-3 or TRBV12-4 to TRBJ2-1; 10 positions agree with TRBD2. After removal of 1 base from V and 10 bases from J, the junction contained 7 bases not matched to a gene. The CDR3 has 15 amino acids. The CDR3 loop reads CASSLGTSGYREQFL. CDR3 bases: TGTGCCAGCAGTTTAGGGACTAGCGGCTACAGGGAGCAGTTCCTC.

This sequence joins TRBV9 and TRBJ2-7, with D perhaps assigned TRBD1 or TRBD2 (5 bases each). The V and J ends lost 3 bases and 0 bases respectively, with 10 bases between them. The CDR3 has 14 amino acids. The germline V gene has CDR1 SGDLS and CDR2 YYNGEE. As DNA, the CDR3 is TGTGCCAGCAGCGGGGGACCCCGCTCCTACGAGCAGTACTTC. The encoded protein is CASSGGPRSYEQYF.

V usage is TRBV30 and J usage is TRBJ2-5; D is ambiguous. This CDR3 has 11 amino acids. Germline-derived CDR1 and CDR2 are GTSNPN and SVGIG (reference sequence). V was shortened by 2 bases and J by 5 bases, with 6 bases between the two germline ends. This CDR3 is CAWSSAETQYF. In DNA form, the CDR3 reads TGTGCCTGGAGTAGCGCGGAGACCCAGTACTTC.

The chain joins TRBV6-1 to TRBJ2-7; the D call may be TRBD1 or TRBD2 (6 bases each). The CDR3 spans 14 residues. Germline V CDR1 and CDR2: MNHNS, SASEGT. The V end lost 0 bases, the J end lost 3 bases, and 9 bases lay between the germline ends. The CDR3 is CASSEARGVYEQYF. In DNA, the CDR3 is TGTGCCAGCAGTGAAGCGAGGGGGGTCTACGAGCAGTACTTC.

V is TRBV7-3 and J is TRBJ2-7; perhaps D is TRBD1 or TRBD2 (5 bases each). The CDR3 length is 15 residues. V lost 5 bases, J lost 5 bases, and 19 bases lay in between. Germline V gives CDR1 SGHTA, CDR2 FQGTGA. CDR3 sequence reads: CASSEIGGASDEQYF. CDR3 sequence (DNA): TGTGCCAGCAGCGAAATTGGGGGAGCGAGCGACGAGCAGTACTTC.

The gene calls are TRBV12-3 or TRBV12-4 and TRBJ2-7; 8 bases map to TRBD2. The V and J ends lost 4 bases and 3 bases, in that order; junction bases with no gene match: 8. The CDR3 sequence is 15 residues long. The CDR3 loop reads CASSSGTRDLYEQYF. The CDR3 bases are TGTGCCAGCAGTTCGGGGACTAGGGACCTCTACGAGCAGTACTTC.

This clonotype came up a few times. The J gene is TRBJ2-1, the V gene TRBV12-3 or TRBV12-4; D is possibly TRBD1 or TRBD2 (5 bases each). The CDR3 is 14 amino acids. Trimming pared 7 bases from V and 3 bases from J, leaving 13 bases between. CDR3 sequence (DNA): TGTGCCAGCACCCCGGGACGGCGCTACAATGAGCAGTTCTTC. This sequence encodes CASTPGRRYNEQFF.

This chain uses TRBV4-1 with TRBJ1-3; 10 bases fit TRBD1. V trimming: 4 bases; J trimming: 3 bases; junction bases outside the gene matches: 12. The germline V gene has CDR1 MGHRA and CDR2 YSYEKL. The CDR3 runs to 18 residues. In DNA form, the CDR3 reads TGCGCCAGCAGCCTGAGGACAGGGGGGCCCCGCCTTGGAAACACCATATATTTT. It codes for CASSLRTGGPRLGNTIYF.

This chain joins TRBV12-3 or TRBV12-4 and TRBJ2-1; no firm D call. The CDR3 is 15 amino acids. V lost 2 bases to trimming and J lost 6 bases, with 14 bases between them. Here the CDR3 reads CASSLSRRLGNEQFF. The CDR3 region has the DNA TGTGCCAGCAGTTTATCTAGACGGCTTGGCAATGAGCAGTTCTTC.

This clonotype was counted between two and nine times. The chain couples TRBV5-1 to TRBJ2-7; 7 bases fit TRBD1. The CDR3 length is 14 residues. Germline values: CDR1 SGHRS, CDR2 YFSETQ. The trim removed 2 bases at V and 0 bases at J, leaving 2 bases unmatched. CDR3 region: CASSFEGASYEQYF. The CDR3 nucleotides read TGCGCCAGCAGCTTTGAGGGGGCCTCCTACGAGCAGTACTTC.

This CDR3 is CASSLPSQANNEQFF. CDR3 DNA sequence: TGTGCCAGCAGCCTACCTTCGCAGGCCAACAATGAGCAGTTCTTC. The chain links TRBV7-2 to TRBJ2-1; unclear D gene. Trimming took off 5 bases at V and 5 bases at J, with 16 bases between the two ends. The CDR3 covers 15 residues. Germline V gives CDR1 SGHTA, CDR2 FQGNSA.

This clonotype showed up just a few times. In DNA, the CDR3 is TGCGCCAGCAGCGCCGGGACTAGCGTACCCGAGCAGTACTTC. Translation: CASSAGTSVPEQYF. The V and J genes are TRBV5-1 and TRBJ2-7; 10 bases fit TRBD2. Germline-derived CDR1 and CDR2 are SGHRS and YFSETQ. This CDR3 region has 14 residues. V gave up 4 bases and J gave up 6 bases; unmatched junction bases: 7.

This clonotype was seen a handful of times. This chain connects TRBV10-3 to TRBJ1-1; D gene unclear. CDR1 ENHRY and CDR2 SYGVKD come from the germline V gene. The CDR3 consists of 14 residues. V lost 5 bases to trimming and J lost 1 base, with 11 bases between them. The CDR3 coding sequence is TGTGCCATCAGTTCCGACCCACGGAACACTGAAGCTTTCTTT. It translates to CAISSDPRNTEAFF.

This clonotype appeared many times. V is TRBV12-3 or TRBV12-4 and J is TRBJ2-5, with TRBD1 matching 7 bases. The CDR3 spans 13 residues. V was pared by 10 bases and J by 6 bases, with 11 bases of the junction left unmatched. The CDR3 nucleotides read TGTGCCAACTCAAACAGGGGTATGAAGACCCAGTACTTC. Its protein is CANSNRGMKTQYF.

The CDR3 spells CASSQAWTGNGEQYF. The CDR3 DNA reads as TGCGCCAGCAGCCAAGCCTGGACAGGGAATGGTGAGCAGTACTTC. The chain joins TRBV4-1 to TRBJ2-7; 8 bases fit TRBD1. The CDR3 has 15 residues. Germline V CDR1 and CDR2: MGHRA, YSYEKL. Trimming removed 1 base from V and 7 bases from J; junction bases left unmatched: 9.

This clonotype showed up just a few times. The CDR3 reads CASSRDLGTNEKLFF. The CDR3 DNA follows: TGCGCCAGCAGCCGTGATTTAGGGACTAATGAAAAACTGTTTTTT. This rearrangement joins TRBV4-1 to TRBJ1-4; no firm D call. The length of the CDR3 is 15 residues. Germline values: CDR1 MGHRA, CDR2 YSYEKL. Trimming took 4 bases from V and 2 from J, leaving 11 bases between them.

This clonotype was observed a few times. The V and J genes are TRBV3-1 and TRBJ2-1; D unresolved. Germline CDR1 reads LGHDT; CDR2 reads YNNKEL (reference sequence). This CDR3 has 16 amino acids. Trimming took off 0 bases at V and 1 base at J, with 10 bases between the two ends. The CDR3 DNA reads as TGTGCCAGCAGCCAAGATTGGCAGCGATCCTACAATGAGCAGTTCTTC. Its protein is CASSQDWQRSYNEQFF.

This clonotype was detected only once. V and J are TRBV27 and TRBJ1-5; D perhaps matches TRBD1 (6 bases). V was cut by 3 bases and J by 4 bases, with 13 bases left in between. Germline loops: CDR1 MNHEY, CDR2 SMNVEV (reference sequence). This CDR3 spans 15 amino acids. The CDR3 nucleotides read TGTGCCAGCAGTTTTAGGGGGGTGGGGAATCAGCCCCAGCATTTT. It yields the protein CASSFRGVGNQPQHF.

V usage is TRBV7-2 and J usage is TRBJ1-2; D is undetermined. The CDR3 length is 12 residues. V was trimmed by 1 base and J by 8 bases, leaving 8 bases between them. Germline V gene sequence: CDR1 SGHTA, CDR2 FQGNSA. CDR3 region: CASSLVADGYTF. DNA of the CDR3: TGTGCCAGCAGCTTAGTAGCGGACGGCTACACCTTC. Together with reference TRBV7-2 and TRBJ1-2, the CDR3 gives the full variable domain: GAGVSQSPSNKVTEKGKDVELRCDPISGHTALYWYRQSLGQGLEFLIYFQGNSAPDKSGLPSDRFSAERTGGSVSTLTIQRTQQEDSAVYLCASSLVADGYTFGSGTRLTVV.

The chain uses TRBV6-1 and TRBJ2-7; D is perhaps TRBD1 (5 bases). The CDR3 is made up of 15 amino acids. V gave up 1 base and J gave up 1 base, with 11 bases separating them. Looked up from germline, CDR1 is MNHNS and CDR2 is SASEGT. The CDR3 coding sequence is TGTGCCAGCAGTGAAGAATGGGGCCTTTCCTACGAGCAGTACTTC. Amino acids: CASSEEWGLSYEQYF.

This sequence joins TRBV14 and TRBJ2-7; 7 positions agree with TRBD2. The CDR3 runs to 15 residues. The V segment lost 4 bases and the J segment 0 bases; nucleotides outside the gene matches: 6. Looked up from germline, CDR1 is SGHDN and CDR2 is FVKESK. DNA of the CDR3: TGTGCCAGCAGCCCATGGGGGGGGAACTCCTACGAGCAGTACTTC. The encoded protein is CASSPWGGNSYEQYF.